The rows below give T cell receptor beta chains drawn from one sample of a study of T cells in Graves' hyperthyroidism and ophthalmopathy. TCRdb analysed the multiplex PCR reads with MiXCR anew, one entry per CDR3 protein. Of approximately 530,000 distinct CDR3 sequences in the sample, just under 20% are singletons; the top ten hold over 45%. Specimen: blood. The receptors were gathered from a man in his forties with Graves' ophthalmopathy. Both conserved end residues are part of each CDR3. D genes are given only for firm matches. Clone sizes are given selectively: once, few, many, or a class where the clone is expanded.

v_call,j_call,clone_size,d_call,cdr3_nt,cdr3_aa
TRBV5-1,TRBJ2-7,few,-,TGCGCCAGCAGCCGCGACGCAACCTACGAGCAGTACTTC,CASSRDATYEQYF
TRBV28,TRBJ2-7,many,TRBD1,TGTGCCAGCAGTTTTCCGGGACAGCCCTACGAGCAGTACTTC,CASSFPGQPYEQYF
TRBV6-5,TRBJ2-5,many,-,TGTGCCAGCAGTTACTCCGGGGTAGCTGGGAAGACCCAGTACTTC,CASSYSGVAGKTQYF
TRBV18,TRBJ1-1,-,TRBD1,TGTGCCAGCTCACCAGCGGGACAGAGATCGGATGGAGCTTTCTTT,CASSPAGQRSDGAFF
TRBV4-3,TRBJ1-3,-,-,TGCGCCAGCAGCCCGGGCTTAAACGGAAACACCATATATTTT,CASSPGLNGNTIYF
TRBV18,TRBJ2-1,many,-,TGTGCCAGCTCACCAGAACAGGGAGTGAATGAGCAGTTCTTC,CASSPEQGVNEQFF
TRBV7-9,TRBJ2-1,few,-,TGTGCCAGCAGCTTAGCGTGGGGGGAATACAATGAGCAGTTCTTC,CASSLAWGEYNEQFF
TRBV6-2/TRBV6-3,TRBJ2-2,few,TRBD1,TGTGCCAGCAGTTACCTCACAGGGGACACCGGGGAGCTGTTTTTT,CASSYLTGDTGELFF
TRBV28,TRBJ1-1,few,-,TGTGCCAGCAGTTTGAAGGGGCACAGCACTGAAGCTTTCTTT,CASSLKGHSTEAFF
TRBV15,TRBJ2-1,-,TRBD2,TGTGCCACCAGCACGGCTAGCGGGAGGGCCGCTGAGCAGTTCTTC,CATSTASGRAAEQFF
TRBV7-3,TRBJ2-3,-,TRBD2,TGTGCCAGCAGCCCCTACACAGGCGGGAGTGGAGATACGCAGTATTTT,CASSPYTGGSGDTQYF
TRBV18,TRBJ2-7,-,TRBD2,TGTGCCAGCTCACCGAGCGGGAGATTCGACGAGCAGTACTTC,CASSPSGRFDEQYF
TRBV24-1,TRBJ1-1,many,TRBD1,TGTGCCACCAGTGATTTGCGACAGGGGGCCCCGAACACTGAAGCTTTCTTT,CATSDLRQGAPNTEAFF
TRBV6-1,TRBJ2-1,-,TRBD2,TGTGCCAGCAGATGGGGAGCGGGAGGGGGACCCTACAATGAGCAGTTCTTC,CASRWGAGGGPYNEQFF
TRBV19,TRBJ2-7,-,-,TGTGCCAGCGCTCCAGGGACTGTATTCTCCTACGAGCAGTACTTC,CASAPGTVFSYEQYF
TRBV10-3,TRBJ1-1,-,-,TGTGCCATCAGCCCCGGGACAACCACTGAAGCTTTCTTT,CAISPGTTTEAFF
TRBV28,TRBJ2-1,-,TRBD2,TGTGCCAGCAGTTTTTGGGGACTAGCGGGAGAAGTTAATGAGCAGTTCTTC,CASSFWGLAGEVNEQFF
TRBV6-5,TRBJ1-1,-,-,TGTGCCAGCAGTTACTCCGCCATGAACACTGAAGCTTTCTTT,CASSYSAMNTEAFF
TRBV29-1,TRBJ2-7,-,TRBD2,TGCAGCGTTGACCCTGGGCCTAGCGGAACCTACGAGCAGTACTTC,CSVDPGPSGTYEQYF
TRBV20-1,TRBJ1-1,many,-,TGCAGTGCTAGCGCACTAACAGGGCACACTGAAGCTTTCTTT,CSASALTGHTEAFF
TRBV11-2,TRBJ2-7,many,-,TGTGCCAGCAGCTCCCAGGGGAGCGGGAAGGGTTACGAGCAGTACTTC,CASSSQGSGKGYEQYF